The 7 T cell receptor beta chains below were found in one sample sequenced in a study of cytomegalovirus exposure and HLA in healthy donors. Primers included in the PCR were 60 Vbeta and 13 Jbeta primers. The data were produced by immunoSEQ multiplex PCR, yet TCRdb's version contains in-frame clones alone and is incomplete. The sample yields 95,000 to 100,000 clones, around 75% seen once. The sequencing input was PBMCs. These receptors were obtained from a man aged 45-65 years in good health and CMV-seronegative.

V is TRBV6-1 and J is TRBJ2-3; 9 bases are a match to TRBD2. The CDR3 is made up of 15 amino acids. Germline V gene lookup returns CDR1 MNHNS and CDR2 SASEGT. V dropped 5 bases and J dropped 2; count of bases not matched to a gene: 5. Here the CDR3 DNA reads TGTGCCAGCAGTCAGGCTAGCGGGGACACAGATACGCAGTATTTT. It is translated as CASSQASGDTDTQYF.

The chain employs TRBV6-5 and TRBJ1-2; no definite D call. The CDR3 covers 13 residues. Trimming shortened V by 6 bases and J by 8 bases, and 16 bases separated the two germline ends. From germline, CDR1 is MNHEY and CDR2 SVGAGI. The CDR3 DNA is TGTGCCAGCAGGATAACTGGATCTAGAGGCTACACCTTC. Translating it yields CASRITGSRGYTF.

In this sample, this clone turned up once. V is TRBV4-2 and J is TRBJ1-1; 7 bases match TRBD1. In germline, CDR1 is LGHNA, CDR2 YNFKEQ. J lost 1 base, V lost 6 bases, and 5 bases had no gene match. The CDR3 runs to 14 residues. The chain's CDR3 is CASRHRGTNTEAFF. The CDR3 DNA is TGTGCCAGCAGACACAGGGGAACGAACACTGAAGCTTTCTTT.

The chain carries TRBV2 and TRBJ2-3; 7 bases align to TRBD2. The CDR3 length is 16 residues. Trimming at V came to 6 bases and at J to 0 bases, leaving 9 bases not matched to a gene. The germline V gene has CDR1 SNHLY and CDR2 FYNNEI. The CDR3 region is CASSDPSGKSTDTQYF. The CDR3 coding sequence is TGTGCCAGCAGCGATCCTAGCGGTAAAAGCACAGATACGCAGTATTTT.

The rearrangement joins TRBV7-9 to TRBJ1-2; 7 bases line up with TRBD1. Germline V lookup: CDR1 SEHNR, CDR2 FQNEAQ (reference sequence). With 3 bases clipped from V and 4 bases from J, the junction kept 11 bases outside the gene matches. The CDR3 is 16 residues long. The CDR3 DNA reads TGTGCCAGCAGCTTTCATTTACAGGGGAAAGGCTATGGCTACACCTTC. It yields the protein CASSFHLQGKGYGYTF.

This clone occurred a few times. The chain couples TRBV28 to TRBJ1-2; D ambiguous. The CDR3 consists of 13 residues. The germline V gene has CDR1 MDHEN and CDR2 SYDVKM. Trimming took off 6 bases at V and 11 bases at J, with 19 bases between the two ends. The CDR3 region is CASSRSPVFPYTF. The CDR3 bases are TGTGCCAGCAGCCGTTCCCCGGTCTTTCCGTACACCTTC.

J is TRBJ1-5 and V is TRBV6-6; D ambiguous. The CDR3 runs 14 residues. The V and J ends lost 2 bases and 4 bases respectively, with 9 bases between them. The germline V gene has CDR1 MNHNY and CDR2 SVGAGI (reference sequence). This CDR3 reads CASSYQYGNQPQHF. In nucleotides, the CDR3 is TGTGCCAGCAGTTACCAGTACGGGAATCAGCCCCAGCATTTT.